Following are 18 T cell receptor beta chains from one sample sequenced in a study of shared clonotypes between healthy human individuals. Method: immunoSEQ multiplex PCR; TCRdb's copy keeps in-frame clones and lacks some. The sample shows 730,000 or so clones, roughly 78% of them seen only once. The sample was memory CD4+ T cells sorted from blood. The subset: CD45RA-negative fraction. The receptor set was obtained from a woman between 25 and 40 years old in good health.

CDR3 residues: CASSESLGNTGELFF. In DNA form, the CDR3 reads TGCGCCAGCAGTGAGTCTTTGGGGAACACCGGGGAGCTGTTTTTT. V and J are TRBV10-1 and TRBJ2-2; no definite D call. Germline V gene lookup returns CDR1 WNHNN and CDR2 SYGVQD (reference sequence). The length of the CDR3 is 15 residues. The V gene lost 0 bases and the J gene lost 1 base, with 6 bases spanning the gap.

In nucleotides, the CDR3 is TGTGCCAGCAGCTTGGGCGGGTTCTACGAGCAGTACTTC. It specifies CASSLGGFYEQYF. The V call is TRBV7-6, the J call TRBJ2-7, with D perhaps matching TRBD2 (5 bases). Germline-derived CDR1 and CDR2 are SGHVS and FNYEAQ. The CDR3 sequence is 13 residues long. Trimming stripped 3 bases from V and 3 bases from J, with 9 bases between.

This sequence joins TRBV18 and TRBJ2-7; a weak D match, TRBD2 (5 bases). CDR1 and CDR2 from the germline V gene are KGHSH and LQKENI. This CDR3 is 13 amino acids long. The V gene lost 3 bases and the J gene lost 4 bases, with 10 bases spanning the gap. This CDR3 is CASSPRGRYEQYF. CDR3 bases: TGTGCCAGCTCACCCCGAGGGCGTTACGAGCAGTACTTC.

V is TRBV7-6 and J is TRBJ1-1; D gene ambiguous. V lost 5 bases to trimming and J lost 10 bases, with 14 bases between them. The CDR3 runs to 12 residues. In germline, CDR1 is SGHVS, CDR2 FNYEAQ. This chain's CDR3 is CASSAPGSAAFF. The CDR3 DNA is TGTGCCAGCAGCGCCCCGGGGTCAGCAGCTTTCTTT.

The J gene is TRBJ1-1, the V gene TRBV6-5; 10 bases fit TRBD1. There are 16 residues in the CDR3. Germline values: CDR1 MNHEY, CDR2 SVGAGI. J gave up 5 bases and V 2 bases, and 8 bases lay outside the gene matches. CDR3 nucleotide sequence: TGTGCCAGCAGTTACACCAGGACAGGGGGTAGGACTGAAGCTTTCTTT. Encoded protein: CASSYTRTGGRTEAFF.

The rearrangement joins TRBV27 to TRBJ2-7; D is uncertain. The CDR3 consists of 15 residues. V lost 5 bases and J lost 4, with 18 bases in between. Germline CDR1 MNHEY, CDR2 SMNVEV (reference sequence). CDR3 protein: CASSELSNANYEQYF. The CDR3, as DNA: TGTGCCAGCAGTGAGCTTAGTAACGCGAATTACGAGCAGTACTTC.

For this clone: A much more abundant neighbour one base away suggests this may be a read error. The genes are TRBV5-1 and TRBJ2-2, with D possibly being TRBD1 (6 bases). This CDR3 comprises 18 residues. V was clipped by 6 bases and J by 2 bases, with 23 bases between them. Germline lookup yields CDR1 SGHRS and CDR2 YFSETQ. CDR3 sequence reads: CASTPAQTGTSNTGELFF. CDR3 DNA sequence: TGCGCCAGCACACCGGCCCAAACCGGGACATCCAACACCGGGGAGCTGTTTTTT.

V is TRBV27 and J is TRBJ2-5, with D perhaps matching TRBD2 (5 bases). The CDR3 runs 14 residues. V shed 4 bases and J shed 4 bases, with 13 bases lying between them. CDR1 and CDR2 from the germline V gene are MNHEY and SMNVEV (reference sequence). CDR3: CASSSPRAGETQYF. In nucleotides, the CDR3 is TGTGCCAGCAGTTCCCCGAGGGCCGGAGAGACCCAGTACTTC.

This clone has a handful of counts. The rearrangement links TRBV18 to TRBJ1-1; D unresolved. The CDR3 runs to 12 residues. V lost 3 bases to trimming and J lost 4 bases, with 6 bases between them. CDR1 KGHSH and CDR2 LQKENI come from the germline V gene. The DNA of the CDR3 is TGTGCCAGCTCACCTCTAAGCACTGAAGCTTTCTTT. This sequence encodes CASSPLSTEAFF. The full variable domain, with the rest looked up from reference TRBV18 and TRBJ1-1, is NAGVMQNPRHLVRRRGQEARLRCSPMKGHSHVYWYRQLPEEGLKFMVYLQKENIIDESGMPKERFSAEFPKEGPSILRIQQVVRGDSAAYFCASSPLSTEAFFGQGTRLTVV.

The CDR3 loop reads CASSAPETSGRASEQFF. The DNA for the CDR3 is TGTGCCAGCAGCGCCCCCGAGACTAGCGGGAGGGCTTCTGAGCAGTTCTTC. The rearrangement joins TRBV7-9 to TRBJ2-1; 14 nucleotides match TRBD2. Germline assignment: CDR1 SEHNR and CDR2 FQNEAQ (reference sequence). This CDR3 comprises 17 residues. With 5 bases clipped from V and 9 bases from J, the junction kept 12 bases outside the gene matches.

As for this clone: The identical CDR3 is also encoded by other nucleotide sequences in the sample. The rearrangement links TRBV18 to TRBJ2-3; 7 bases map to TRBD2. The germline CDR1 and CDR2 sequences are KGHSH and LQKENI. J gave up 1 base and V 2 bases, and 3 bases lay outside the gene matches. There are 15 residues in the CDR3. In DNA form, the CDR3 reads TGTGCCAGCTCACCAGCTAGCGGAGGCACAGATACGCAGTATTTT. Its translation is CASSPASGGTDTQYF.

The CDR3 DNA follows: TGTGCCTGGAGTAAGCGGGAAAAACTGTTTTTT. Encoded protein: CAWSKREKLFF. V and J are TRBV30 and TRBJ1-4; D is unresolved. Trimming cost V 2 bases and J 8 bases, with 6 bases left between them. Germline V gene sequence: CDR1 GTSNPN, CDR2 SVGIG (reference sequence). The CDR3 runs 11 residues.

This clone appeared a few times. The chain uses TRBV4-1 and TRBJ2-1; the match to TRBD2 covers 11 bases. The germline gives CDR1 MGHRA, CDR2 YSYEKL. The CDR3 is made up of 18 amino acids. After removal of 4 bases from V and 7 bases from J, the junction contained 15 bases not matched to a gene. The CDR3 reads CASSLLHLTSGRTNEQFF. In nucleotides, the CDR3 is TGCGCCAGCAGCCTACTTCACCTTACTAGCGGGAGAACTAATGAGCAGTTCTTC.

Of note for this clone: Other nucleotide sequences from this sample produce the same CDR3. The J gene is TRBJ2-4, the V gene TRBV28; no reliable D call. Trimming removed 2 bases from V and 0 bases from J, with 8 bases in between. The CDR3 spans 15 residues. Per the germline V gene, CDR1 is MDHEN and CDR2 is SYDVKM. DNA for the CDR3: TGTGCCAGCAGTTTAGGCGGAGTAGCCAAAAACATTCAGTACTTC. As protein: CASSLGGVAKNIQYF.

This chain connects TRBV6-4 to TRBJ2-2, with 7 positions matching TRBD2. V gave up 2 bases and J gave up 5 bases; unmatched junction bases: 2. This CDR3 has 14 amino acids. In germline, CDR1 is MRHNA, CDR2 SNTAGT. CDR3 protein: CASSDASGTGELFF. As DNA, the CDR3 is TGTGCCAGCAGTGACGCTAGCGGAACCGGGGAGCTGTTTTTT.

This chain uses TRBV28 with TRBJ2-7; possibly TRBD1 for D (6 bases). The CDR3 is made up of 13 amino acids. From germline, CDR1 is MDHEN and CDR2 SYDVKM. Between the trimmed V and J ends, which lost 6 bases and 3 bases, there was a span of 12 bases. The CDR3 loop is CASRPTGNYEQYF. The CDR3 bases are TGTGCCAGCAGGCCGACAGGAAACTACGAGCAGTACTTC.

V and J are TRBV7-2 and TRBJ2-7, with 9 bases aligning to TRBD2. The CDR3 length is 17 residues. In germline, CDR1 is SGHTA, CDR2 FQGNSA. V lost 3 bases and J lost 6; bases outside the gene matches: 15. The CDR3 nucleotides are TGTGCCAGCAGCTTGGACGGGGGTAGCGGGAGCACGGGCGAGCAGTACTTC. It encodes CASSLDGGSGSTGEQYF.

This clone was counted a few times. The V gene is TRBV7-2, the J gene TRBJ2-2, with TRBD2 as a possible D gene (5 bases). The CDR3 runs 15 residues. Trimming left V 4 bases short and J 6 bases short, with 15 bases between. Germline V gene sequence: CDR1 SGHTA, CDR2 FQGNSA. CDR3 nucleotide sequence: TGTGCCAGCAGCTCCTCGGTACTAGTTTCCGGGGAGCTGTTTTTT. It yields the protein CASSSSVLVSGELFF.